The 15 T cell receptor beta chains below all came from one sample that was sequenced in a study of blood T cells in healthy people across ages. A second 7 to 11 cycle PCR used barcoded and J-beta primers. TCRdb redid the calling of the 5' RACE reads with MiXCR, one entry per CDR3 protein. The repertoire consists of about 700,000 distinct CDR3 sequences, with 32% occurring once and the leading ten covering approximately 15%. The source material was blood. The receptors were sampled from a woman older than 75 in good health.

Worth noting for this clonotype: A much larger clone is a single base away; this may be a read error. The chain carries TRBV29-1 and TRBJ2-7; the match to TRBD1 covers 10 bases. The CDR3 sequence is 12 residues long. J was trimmed by 5 bases and V by 6 bases; bases with no gene match: 4. Germline V lookup: CDR1 SQVTM, CDR2 ANQGSEA. For the CDR3, the DNA is TGCAGCGTCGGGACAGGGGCTGACGAGCAGTACTTC. It is translated as CSVGTGADEQYF.

This clonotype was detected many times. The chain uses TRBV6-5 and TRBJ1-4; D call uncertain. This CDR3 region has 12 residues. In germline, CDR1 is MNHEY, CDR2 SVGAGI. The V and J ends lost 8 bases and 5 bases respectively, with 9 bases between them. CDR3 in amino acids: CASGRVNEKLFF. The CDR3 coding sequence is TGTGCCAGCGGGAGGGTAAATGAAAAACTGTTTTTT.

This chain connects TRBV20-1 to TRBJ1-2, with 9 bases matching TRBD1. Germline CDR1 is DFQATT and CDR2 is SNEGSKA (reference sequence). There are 13 residues in the CDR3. V lost 5 bases, J lost 8 bases, and 9 bases stayed unmatched. The CDR3 nucleotides are TGCAGTGCTCCAAAACAGGGGGCCTGGGGCTACACCTTC. This sequence encodes CSAPKQGAWGYTF.

This rearrangement joins TRBV3-1 to TRBJ2-1; the D gene could be TRBD1 or TRBD2 (5 bases each). The V end was cut by 3 bases, the J end by 0 bases, with 12 bases between. The CDR3 loop spans 16 amino acids. The germline CDR1 and CDR2 sequences are LGHDT and YNNKEL (reference sequence). The CDR3 nucleotides read TGTGCCAGCAGCCATTACCGGGACGGCTCCTACAATGAGCAGTTCTTC. Its protein is CASSHYRDGSYNEQFF.

CDR3 loop: CASRVDNSNQPQHF. DNA for the CDR3: TGTGCCAGCAGGGTGGACAACAGCAATCAGCCCCAGCATTTT. The V gene is TRBV6-2 or TRBV6-3, the J gene TRBJ1-5, with TRBD1 as a possible D gene (5 bases). V dropped 6 bases and J dropped 1 base, with 10 bases sitting between them. The CDR3 runs to 14 residues. Germline values: CDR1 MNHEY, CDR2 SVGEGT.

This clonotype was detected ten times or more. This sequence joins TRBV7-2 and TRBJ1-6; D call uncertain. The CDR3 is 13 amino acids. The germline V gene has CDR1 SGHTA and CDR2 FQGNSA. V dropped 1 base and J dropped 10 bases, with 8 bases sitting between them. As DNA, the CDR3 is TGTGCCAGCAGCTTAGGGACTGGATCACCCCTCCACTTT. The encoded protein is CASSLGTGSPLHF.

This clonotype was detected only a few times. It may be a read error: a sequence one base away is much more abundant. The genes are TRBV5-1 and TRBJ2-1, with D perhaps matching TRBD1 (6 bases). V was pared by 0 bases and J by 13 bases, with 17 bases between. Germline CDR1 is SGHRS and CDR2 is YFSETQ. The CDR3 has 14 amino acids. CDR3 residues: CASSLVGAEETQFF. CDR3 DNA sequence: TGCGCCAGCAGCTTGGTGGGGGCGGAGGAGACCCAGTTCTTC.

The chain couples TRBV10-3 to TRBJ1-3; D is undetermined. V lost 3 bases and J lost 0, with 6 bases in between. Germline values: CDR1 ENHRY, CDR2 SYGVKD. This CDR3 has 14 residues. The CDR3: CAISEPGSGNTIYF. The CDR3 bases are TGTGCCATCAGTGAACCTGGCTCTGGAAACACCATATATTTT.

The genes are TRBV6-1 and TRBJ1-5, with unresolved D. CDR3 length equals 13 residues. V gave up 6 bases and J gave up 5 bases, with 11 bases separating them. The germline V gene encodes CDR1 MNHNS and CDR2 SASEGT. CDR3 sequence (DNA): TGTGCCAGCAGCTCTAGGGTTGATCAGCCCCAGCATTTT. As protein: CASSSRVDQPQHF.

The table lists this clonotype with many counts. The V gene is TRBV25-1, the J gene TRBJ2-3, with 9 bases fitting TRBD1. V was clipped by 4 bases and J by 6 bases; unmatched bases: 11. Per the germline V gene, CDR1 is MGHDK and CDR2 is SYGVNS. This CDR3 region has 16 residues. DNA of the CDR3: TGTGCCAGCAGTGCGGGGACAGGGTGGGGTTCGGATACGCAGTATTTT. It translates to CASSAGTGWGSDTQYF.

This clonotype was seen a few times. The rearrangement uses TRBV19 and TRBJ1-6; 9 bases match TRBD1. With 7 bases clipped from V and 7 bases from J, the junction kept 5 bases outside the gene matches. Germline values: CDR1 LNHDA, CDR2 SQIVND (reference sequence). This CDR3 comprises 14 residues. In DNA, the CDR3 is TGTGCCAGTAAACTGACAGGGGGGAATTCACCCCTCCACTTT. This encodes CASKLTGGNSPLHF.

V and J are TRBV29-1 and TRBJ2-1; 10 bases map to TRBD1. V gave up 7 bases and J gave up 7 bases; unmatched junction bases: 7. Germline V CDR1 and CDR2: SQVTM, ANQGSEA. The length of the CDR3 is 13 residues. The chain's CDR3 is CSAGTGAANEQFF. CDR3 sequence (DNA): TGCAGCGCCGGGACAGGGGCGGCAAATGAGCAGTTCTTC.

This clonotype was found many times. V and J are TRBV7-8 and TRBJ2-5, with D perhaps TRBD2 (6 bases). Germline CDR1 is SGHVS and CDR2 is FQNEAQ. Trimming left V 3 bases short and J 6 bases short, with 14 bases between. This CDR3 has 14 amino acids. CDR3 sequence: CASSLEAGSKTQYF. The CDR3 nucleotides are TGTGCCAGCAGCTTGGAAGCCGGGAGCAAGACCCAGTACTTC.

This clonotype was seen repeatedly, ten times or more. The CDR3 protein is CASSLRDPRDSPLHF. The CDR3 region has the DNA TGTGCCAGCAGCCTACGGGACCCCCGGGATTCACCCCTCCACTTT. The V gene is TRBV5-6, the J gene TRBJ1-6; a weak D match, TRBD1 (5 bases). Germline V gene sequence: CDR1 SGHDT, CDR2 YYEEEE. The CDR3 is 15 residues long. V was trimmed by 4 bases and J by 8 bases, leaving 16 bases between them.

This clonotype was counted ten times or more. The genes are TRBV3-1 and TRBJ2-7; TRBD1 might be the D (5 bases). The germline V gene encodes CDR1 LGHDT and CDR2 YNNKEL (reference sequence). The CDR3 length is 16 residues. Trimming cost V 1 base and J 2 bases, with 15 bases left between them. The CDR3 loop reads CASSQGMSRVTYEQYF. In DNA, the CDR3 is TGTGCCAGCAGCCAAGGAATGAGCAGGGTAACCTACGAGCAGTACTTC.